This T cell receptor beta chain is drawn from a study of CD8 T cells in Susac syndrome. V was clipped by 0 bases and J by 4 bases, with 13 bases between them. The CDR3 runs to 14 residues. The germline CDR1 and CDR2 sequences are DFQATT and SNEGSKA (reference sequence). General observations from the study: By the study's own acknowledgment, its TCR sequencing and HLA analysis included relatively few individuals.

The authors reverse transcribed about 0.5 to 1 ug RNA with random hexamers. TCRdb re-called the immunoSEQ multiplex PCR reads with MiXCR, one entry per CDR3 protein. The sample consists of 210,000 or so distinct CDR3 sequences, over 90% of them appearing once. Turning to this clonotype: Its antigen is as yet unknown.

This chain uses TRBV20-1 with TRBJ2-7; possibly TRBD1 for D (5 bases). This receptor was taken from a human donor with Susac syndrome. Sequenced: CD4+ T cells from PBMCs. CDR3 loop: CSARDRGRAYEQYF. As DNA, the CDR3 is TGCAGTGCTAGAGATCGCGGCAGGGCTTACGAGCAGTACTTC.